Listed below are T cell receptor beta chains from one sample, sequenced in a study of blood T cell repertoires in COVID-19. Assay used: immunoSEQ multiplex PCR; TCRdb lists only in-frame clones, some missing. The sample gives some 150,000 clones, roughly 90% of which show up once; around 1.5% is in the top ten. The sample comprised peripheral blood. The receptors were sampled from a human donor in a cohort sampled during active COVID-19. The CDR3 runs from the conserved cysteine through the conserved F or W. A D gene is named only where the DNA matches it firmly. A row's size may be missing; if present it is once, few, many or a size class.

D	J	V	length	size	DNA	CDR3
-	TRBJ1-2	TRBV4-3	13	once	TGCGCCAGCAGCCAAGACAGAAATTATGGCTACACCTTC	CASSQDRNYGYTF
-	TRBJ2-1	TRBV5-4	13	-	TGTGCCAGCAGCTTGAGGGGTGGTAGAGAGCAGTTCTTC	CASSLRGGREQFF
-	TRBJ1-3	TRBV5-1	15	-	TGCGCCAGCAGCGCGGACTCATTCTCTGGAAACACCATATATTTT	CASSADSFSGNTIYF
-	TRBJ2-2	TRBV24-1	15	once	TGTGCCACCAGTGATTCGCGAGGGGGTACCGGGGAGCTGTTTTTT	CATSDSRGGTGELFF
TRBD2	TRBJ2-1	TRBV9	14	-	TGTGCCAGCAGCGTGAGCGGGGGGGAATTCGAGCAGTTCTTC	CASSVSGGEFEQFF
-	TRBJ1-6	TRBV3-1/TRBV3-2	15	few	TGTGCCAGCAGCCCCCGGACAGTTTTGAATTCACCCCTCCACTTT	CASSPRTVLNSPLHF
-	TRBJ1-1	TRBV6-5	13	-	TGTGCCAGCAGTTTCGCAGAAAACACTGAAGCTTTCTTT	CASSFAENTEAFF
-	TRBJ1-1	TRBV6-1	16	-	TGTGCCAGCAGTGATTCTAGGAAGGTAATGAACACTGAAGCTTTCTTT	CASSDSRKVMNTEAFF
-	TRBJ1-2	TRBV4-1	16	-	TGCGCCAGCAGCCAAGACAGGTCCAGGTCAGACAATGGCTACACCTTC	CASSQDRSRSDNGYTF
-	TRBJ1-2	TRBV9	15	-	TGTGCCAGCAGCGAAGGACCGGGGTTCTACTATGGCTACACCTTC	CASSEGPGFYYGYTF
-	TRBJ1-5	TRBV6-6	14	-	TGTGCCAGCAGCCCGGGGGTTGGCAATCAGCCCCAGCATTTT	CASSPGVGNQPQHF
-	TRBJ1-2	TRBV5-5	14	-	TGTGCCAGCAGCTTGAGTTCCGGGGACTATGGCTACACCTTC	CASSLSSGDYGYTF
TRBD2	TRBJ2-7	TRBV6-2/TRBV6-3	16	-	TGTGCCAGCAGTTCCCGCCGAGCGGGGAGTTCCTACGAGCAGTACTTC	CASSSRRAGSSYEQYF
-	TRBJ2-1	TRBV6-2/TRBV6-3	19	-	TGTGCCAGCAGTTTAGAGACAGGAAGGGGGTCACCAGAATACAATGAGCAGTTCTTC	CASSLETGRGSPEYNEQFF
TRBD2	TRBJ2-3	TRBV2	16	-	TGTGCCAGCAGTGCCTCCGGACTAGCGGGAGCAGATACGCAGTATTTT	CASSASGLAGADTQYF
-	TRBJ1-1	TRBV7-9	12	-	TGTGCCAGCACCGACATGAACACTGAAGCTTTCTTT	CASTDMNTEAFF
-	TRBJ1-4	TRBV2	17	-	TGTGCCAGCAGTGAACATGTGGGGGCCGCAACTAATGAAAAACTGTTTTTT	CASSEHVGAATNEKLFF
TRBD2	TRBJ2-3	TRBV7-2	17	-	TGTGCCAGCAGCTTAGACACAGCTAGCGGGGAGGCAGATACGCAGTATTTT	CASSLDTASGEADTQYF
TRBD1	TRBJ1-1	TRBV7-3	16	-	TGTGCCAGCAGCAACGGGGGACAGGGGGAGGCGACTGAAGCTTTCTTT	CASSNGGQGEATEAFF
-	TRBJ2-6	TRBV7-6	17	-	TGTGCCAGCAGCTTAGGTCGGTCGGGGACAGGGGCCAACGTCCTGACTTTC	CASSLGRSGTGANVLTF
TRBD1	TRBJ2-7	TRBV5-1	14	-	TGCGCCAGCAGCAGCGACAGGGAAATCTACGAGCAGTACTTC	CASSSDREIYEQYF
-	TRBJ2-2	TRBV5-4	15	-	TGTGCCAGCAGCTTGGGCAGGGGGAACACCGGGGAGCTGTTTTTT	CASSLGRGNTGELFF
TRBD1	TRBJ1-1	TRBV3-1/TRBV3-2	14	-	TGTGCCAGCAGCCCCTACAGGGGTGGCCCTGAAGCTTTCTTT	CASSPYRGGPEAFF
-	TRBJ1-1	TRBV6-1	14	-	TGTGCCAGCAGTGAACGGGGTCTGAACACTGAAGCTTTCTTT	CASSERGLNTEAFF
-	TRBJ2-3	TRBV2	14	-	TGTGCCAGCAGGGGGCACCCCCGAACAGATACGCAGTATTTT	CASRGHPRTDTQYF
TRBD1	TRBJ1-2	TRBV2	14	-	TGTGCCAGCACGACACTGGGACAGTCCTATGGCTACACCTTC	CASTTLGQSYGYTF
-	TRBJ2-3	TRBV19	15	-	TGTGCCAGTAGTATCGGGTTCGAGGGCACAGATACGCAGTATTTT	CASSIGFEGTDTQYF
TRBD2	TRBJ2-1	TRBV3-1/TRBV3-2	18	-	TGTGCCAGCAGCCTAAGGGATTGGCGGGGGGCCATTTGGAATGAGCAGTTCTTC	CASSLRDWRGAIWNEQFF
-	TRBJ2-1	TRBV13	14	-	TGTGCCAGCAGCCCAGGTGGAGGGTTACATGAGCAGTTCTTC	CASSPGGGLHEQFF
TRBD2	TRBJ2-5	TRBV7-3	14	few	TGTGCCAGCAGCCCGAGCGGGGGGAGAGAGACCCAGTACTTC	CASSPSGGRETQYF
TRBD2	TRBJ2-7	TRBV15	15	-	TGTGCCACCCTCCGGACTAGCGGGGGATCCTACGAGCAGTACTTC	CATLRTSGGSYEQYF
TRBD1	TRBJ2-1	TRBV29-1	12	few	TGCAGCGGGGAAGACAGGGTCTATGAGCAGTTCTTC	CSGEDRVYEQFF
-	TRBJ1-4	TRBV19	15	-	TGTGCCAGTAGTATCGACCACGGGACTAATGAAAAACTGTTTTTT	CASSIDHGTNEKLFF
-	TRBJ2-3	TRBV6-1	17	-	TGTGCCAGCAGTGAGGCCCACTTCAACCTAGGCACAGATACGCAGTATTTT	CASSEAHFNLGTDTQYF
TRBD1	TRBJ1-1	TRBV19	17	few	TGTGCCAGTACCACCGTCCGGGACAGCTCGTCGAACACTGAAGCTTTCTTT	CASTTVRDSSSNTEAFF
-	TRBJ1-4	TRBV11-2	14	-	TGTGCCAGCAGCCGTTGGCAGGGGAATGAAAAACTGTTTTTT	CASSRWQGNEKLFF
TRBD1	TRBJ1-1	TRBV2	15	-	TGTGCCAGCAGGACAGAACAGGGGGCGGACACTGAAGCTTTCTTT	CASRTEQGADTEAFF